The 14 T cell receptor beta chains presented below share a single source sample, sequenced in a study of siplizumab effects on memory and regulatory T cells. This table comes from immunoSEQ multiplex PCR, and its TCRdb copy is limited to in-frame clones, with some not included. The repertoire consists of tens of thousands of clones, with more than 80% occurring once and the leading ten covering roughly 30%. Input material: CD8+ T cells sorted from blood. Every receptor here comes from a human donor in good health.

The rearrangement uses TRBV6-1 and TRBJ1-2; tentatively, D is TRBD1 (5 bases). The CDR3 is made up of 13 amino acids. Germline assignment: CDR1 MNHNS and CDR2 SASEGT. V lost 7 bases, J lost 4 bases, and 13 bases lay in between. The DNA of the CDR3 is TGTGCCAGCACCTTAGGGGAACTCTATGGCTACACCTTC. It specifies CASTLGELYGYTF.

This clone was seen only once. This chain links TRBV27 with TRBJ1-2, with 9 nucleotides matching TRBD1. With 3 bases clipped from V and 2 bases from J, the junction kept 1 base outside the gene matches. CDR1 is MNHEY, CDR2 SMNVEV, per germline (reference sequence). The CDR3 length is 14 residues. As DNA, the CDR3 is TGTGCCAGCAGTTTGACAGGGGGAAACTATGGCTACACCTTC. Translated: CASSLTGGNYGYTF.

The chain links TRBV19 to TRBJ1-1, with D maybe TRBD1 (5 bases). Germline V gene lookup returns CDR1 LNHDA and CDR2 SQIVND (reference sequence). V lost 6 bases and J lost 1, with 9 bases in between. This CDR3 is built from 13 residues. The CDR3 spells CASSDSTNTEAFF. The CDR3 nucleotides read TGTGCCAGTAGCGACAGCACGAACACTGAAGCTTTCTTT.

The chain employs TRBV7-6 and TRBJ2-1, with D perhaps assigned TRBD1 or TRBD2 (7 bases each). Deletions cut 2 bases from V and 6 bases from J, with 17 bases between. The germline CDR1 and CDR2 sequences are SGHVS and FNYEAQ. CDR3 length: 16 amino acids. The CDR3: CASSLRMGEGANEQFF. Here the CDR3 DNA reads TGTGCCAGCAGCTTACGTATGGGGGAGGGGGCCAATGAGCAGTTCTTC. Drawing the rest from reference TRBV7-6 and TRBJ2-1, the complete variable domain is GAGVSQSPRYKVTKRGQDVALRCDPISGHVSLYWYRQALGQGPEFLTYFNYEAQQDKSGLPNDRFSAERPEGSISTLTIQRTEQRDSAMYRCASSLRMGEGANEQFFGPGTRLTVL.

The V and J genes are TRBV9 and TRBJ2-7, with a weak D call TRBD2 (5 bases). CDR3 length equals 14 residues. Germline lookup yields CDR1 SGDLS and CDR2 YYNGEE. Deletions cut 2 bases from V and 0 bases from J, with 9 bases between. This chain's CDR3 is CASSVEGSSYEQYF. The CDR3 nucleotides read TGTGCCAGCAGCGTCGAGGGCTCCTCCTACGAGCAGTACTTC.

Of note for this clone: This specimen includes other DNA sequences encoding the same CDR3. This sequence joins TRBV29-1 and TRBJ2-7; tentative D call: TRBD2 (5 bases). Germline-derived CDR1 and CDR2 are SQVTM and ANQGSEA. The CDR3 is made up of 12 amino acids. Trimming took 5 bases from V and 5 from J, leaving 13 bases between them. CDR3 DNA: TGCAGCGTTTATGGCGGAGGCGACGAGCAGTACTTC. Amino acid sequence: CSVYGGGDEQYF.

This clone was seen only a few times. The gene calls are TRBV10-1 and TRBJ2-7; 9 bases map to TRBD1. The trim removed 8 bases at V and 6 bases at J, leaving 2 bases unmatched. Germline loops: CDR1 WNHNN, CDR2 SYGVQD (reference sequence). The CDR3 totals 11 residues. The DNA for the CDR3 is TGCGCCAGCGAGGGACAGGGCGAGCAGTACTTC. This translates into CASEGQGEQYF.

The chain couples TRBV7-9 to TRBJ1-2; TRBD1 might be the D (5 bases). CDR3 length: 17 residues. Germline values: CDR1 SEHNR, CDR2 FQNEAQ (reference sequence). With 5 bases removed from V and 0 bases from J, the gap between germline ends came to 19 bases. The CDR3 bases are TGTGCCAGCAGCCCCCCGCGGACAACGTTAGCTAACTATGGCTACACCTTC. Its translation: CASSPPRTTLANYGYTF.

The V gene is TRBV7-8, the J gene TRBJ1-5, with D perhaps matching TRBD1 (5 bases). Germline V lookup: CDR1 SGHVS, CDR2 FQNEAQ. The CDR3 contains 14 residues. The ends were cut back, 3 bases at V and 2 bases at J, with 8 bases in the middle. CDR3 amino acids: CASSLGRGNQPQHF. CDR3 bases: TGTGCCAGCAGCTTGGGCAGGGGCAATCAGCCCCAGCATTTT.

The genes are TRBV5-1 and TRBJ1-1; D not resolved. V was cut by 5 bases and J by 6 bases, with 8 bases left in between. The CDR3 has 11 amino acids. CDR1 and CDR2 from the germline V gene are SGHRS and YFSETQ. CDR3 nucleotide sequence: TGCGCCAGCAGGAGTCGAGCTGAAGCTTTCTTT. It yields the protein CASRSRAEAFF.

The rearrangement joins TRBV6-5 to TRBJ1-2; no reliable D call. V was trimmed by 8 bases and J by 4 bases, leaving 11 bases between them. The CDR3 runs to 12 residues. Germline CDR1 MNHEY, CDR2 SVGAGI. The CDR3 here is CASSDGIYGYTF. The CDR3 nucleotides are TGTGCCAGCTCCGACGGCATCTATGGCTACACCTTC.

A note on this clone: One end of the junction is discordant with germline, which a read error may explain. The V and J genes are TRBV19 and TRBJ1-1, with D possibly matching TRBD1 (6 bases). The germline gives CDR1 LNHDA, CDR2 SQIVND (reference sequence). The CDR3 has 14 residues. The CDR3 sequence is CASSEQGFNTKAFF. In DNA form, the CDR3 reads TGTGCCAGTAGCGAACAGGGATTCAACACTAAAGCTTTCTTT.

This sequence joins TRBV7-7 and TRBJ2-3; D call uncertain. Trimming pared 8 bases from V and 0 bases from J, leaving 9 bases between. CDR1 and CDR2 from the germline V gene are SSHAT and FNYEAQ (reference sequence). The CDR3 consists of 13 residues. Here the CDR3 DNA reads TGTGCCAGCGCCCCGGATAGCACAGATACGCAGTATTTT. Protein: CASAPDSTDTQYF. The full variable domain, its missing parts supplied by reference TRBV7-7 and TRBJ2-3, is GAGVSQSPRYKVTKRGQDVTLRCDPISSHATLYWYQQALGQGPEFLTYFNYEAQPDKSGLPSDRFSAERPEGSISTLTIQRTEQRDSAMYRCASAPDSTDTQYFGPGTRLTVL.

This clone came up a few times. This sequence joins TRBV19 and TRBJ2-7, with D perhaps TRBD2 (5 bases). There are 14 residues in the CDR3. Germline V gene lookup returns CDR1 LNHDA and CDR2 SQIVND (reference sequence). Deletions cut 3 bases from V and 3 bases from J, with 12 bases between. The CDR3 is CASSIADSSYEQYF. As DNA, the CDR3 is TGTGCCAGTAGTATTGCGGACTCCAGCTACGAGCAGTACTTC.